This T cell receptor (beta chain) was profiled in a study of identifying expanded T cells in peripheral blood. Healthy donors had no documented immune events, such as infections, while sampled. Clones were sequenced by immunoSEQ multiplex PCR, and TCRdb holds only the in-frame ones, with some missing. The sample contains about 78,000 clones, just under 85% of which appear only once. The count of this clone is one. CDR1 and CDR2 from the germline V gene are MRHNA and SNTAGT. V was clipped by 5 bases and J by 5 bases; unmatched bases: 6. This CDR3 is built from 15 residues. The sequence was collected from a person aged 18-70 years in good health. J is TRBJ2-1 and V is TRBV6-4; 10 nucleotides match TRBD2. The sequencing input was blood. DNA of the CDR3: TGTGCCAGCAGTTTACTAGCGGGGACTAACAATGAGCAGTTCTTC. Protein: CASSLLAGTNNEQFF.